This T cell receptor beta chain was documented in a study of blood T cell repertoires in COVID-19 (dated by TCRdb to about 2020). The study in broad terms: The collaborator samples originated in the United States, Italy and Spain and spanned the acute and convalescent phases of COVID-19. The prospective study material was composed of cDNA or gDNA derived from T cells, B-cell-depleted T cells, or PBMCs. The samples were drawn from the first 160 participants of the ongoing ImmuneRACE study and from 1,254 subjects provided by 6 global collaborators. Deeply sampled blood TCRbeta repertoires from subjects exposed to, actively infected with, or recovered from COVID-19 were included in the dataset. The repertoires were released in a freely available public database meant as a resource for research on the immune response to SARS-CoV-2. A de-identified subject ID, COVID-19 status, age in years and sex were almost always included in the sample metadata. Where HLA class I and class II types were available, the types were taken from metadata supplied by the sample provider, not from assay-based typing.

Spanning cysteine to phenylalanine, the CDR3 consists of 16 amino acids. Only the CDR3 DNA is retained, 48 bases long and in frame from the first base. Trimming accounts for 5 bases at V and 1 base at J, while the number of junction bases matched to no gene is 7. From a lookup of the germline V gene, CDR1 and CDR2 are SGHAT and FQNNGV. Concerning this clone: Its antigen has not been determined. Base quality data are lacking; no much larger clone is found one base away.

TCRbeta CDR3 regions were amplified from genomic DNA by means of the immunoSEQ Assay, a bias-controlled multiplex PCR. On the authors' methods: The number of nucleated cells in each sample was estimated by amplification of reference gene primers within the assay. To quantify the absolute abundance of each unique TCRbeta CDR3 rearrangement, sequence reads were collapsed and filtered. Productive Simpson clonality was computed per sample as the square root of Simpson's diversity index over productive rearrangements. TCRdb re-hosts the immuneACCESS table, in-frame sequences only. Its copies lack some clones; in the studies checked, an unresolved V gene accounts for under half of them, and the cause for the rest is not known. V and J calls and clone size come straight from that table; D and trimming were deduced from the DNA. Counted in this sample were about 170,000 clones; more than 65% of them appeared once. The ten largest make up approximately 11% of the sample.

What the authors observed across the whole study: How much clinical and demographic metadata was included differed by source and by participant, and the metadata was provided uncurated.

The collaborating institutions used their own protocols to collect whole blood in K2EDTA tubes. For TCRbeta analysis, collaborators shipped samples in one of three forms: frozen whole blood, isolated PBMCs, or DNA extracted from either of those sample types. The clonotype originates from a man between 70 and 80 years old with active or convalescent COVID-19. The specimen was peripheral blood. The sequence joins TRBV11-2 to TRBJ2-2; 7 bases in the middle match TRBD2. The CDR3 region: CASSAPGLQNTGELFF. The sequenced DNA: TGTGCCAGCAGCGCCCCGGGACTACAGAACACCGGGGAGCTGTTTTTT.